This T cell receptor beta chain stems from a study of cytomegalovirus exposure and HLA in healthy donors. Germline lookup yields CDR1 MNHNS and CDR2 SASEGT. The J segment lost 8 bases and the V segment lost 4 bases, leaving 18 bases of the junction unmatched. There are 19 residues in the CDR3. The study ran its PCR with 60 Vbeta and 13 Jbeta primers. Assay: immunoSEQ multiplex PCR; the TCRdb copy retains only in-frame clones and omits some. The table lists approximately 150,000 clones, 80% to 90% of them singletons, with 4.9% in the top ten. The chain combines TRBV6-1 with TRBJ1-4; 11 nucleotides agree with TRBD1. This TCR derives from a woman younger than 30 in good health and CMV-seropositive. The specimen sequenced was PBMCs. The CDR3 region is CASSAGQGGTWVQEEKLFF. The CDR3 coding sequence is TGTGCCAGCAGTGCGGGACAGGGGGGAACCTGGGTGCAAGAGGAAAAACTGTTTTTT.